This is a list of T cell receptor beta chains from one sample in a study of response to subunit inactivated influenza vaccine. TCRdb processed the RT-PCR reads anew with MiXCR; each CDR3 protein has one entry. The sample lists about 800,000 distinct CDR3 sequences; about 20% were seen once. The source material was PBMCs from blood, sampled 5 days after vaccination. The receptor set was obtained from a man aged 45-65 years who received an inactivated influenza vaccine. CDR3s include the opening cysteine and the closing phenylalanine or tryptophan. Fields, in order: V gene, J gene, CDR3 protein.

V: TRBV6-1; J: TRBJ1-2; CDR3: CASRSGARSNYGYTF
V: TRBV28; J: TRBJ1-2; CDR3: CASINRDSNYGYTF
V: TRBV25-1; J: TRBJ2-7; CDR3: CASSDRGSSYEQYF
V: TRBV4-3; J: TRBJ1-2; CDR3: CASSQEMSRNYGYTF
V: TRBV10-3; J: TRBJ1-1; CDR3: CAISVARENTEAFF
V: TRBV20-1; J: TRBJ2-4; CDR3: CSARDRDAAKNIQYF
V: TRBV12-3/TRBV12-4; J: TRBJ2-3; CDR3: CASSFFGGADTQYF
V: TRBV3-1; J: TRBJ1-2; CDR3: CASSLTDRVGGYTF
V: TRBV11-2; J: TRBJ2-1; CDR3: CASSLLSGEQFF
V: TRBV5-1; J: TRBJ1-1; CDR3: CASRSTGGRRTEAFF
V: TRBV6-6; J: TRBJ2-7; CDR3: CASSSSYGDEQYF
V: TRBV20-1; J: TRBJ2-7; CDR3: CSASMTGYEQYF
V: TRBV20-1; J: TRBJ2-5; CDR3: CSARERRAQETQYF
V: TRBV6-2/TRBV6-3; J: TRBJ2-3; CDR3: CASSYLRGTTDTQYF
V: TRBV4-2; J: TRBJ2-3; CDR3: CASSQDLYRDTPLTDTQYF
V: TRBV11-1; J: TRBJ1-4; CDR3: CASSQGLAGEKLFF
V: TRBV15; J: TRBJ2-3; CDR3: CATSREGQGTDTQYF
V: TRBV20-1; J: TRBJ2-1; CDR3: CSARWEGSYNEQFF
V: TRBV29-1; J: TRBJ2-3; CDR3: CSEGQITDTQYF
V: TRBV7-9; J: TRBJ2-1; CDR3: CASSFRQGENEQFF
V: TRBV6-1; J: TRBJ1-6; CDR3: CASSRDGGGNSPLHF
V: TRBV20-1; J: TRBJ2-4; CDR3: CSASQALAKNIQYF
V: TRBV7-2; J: TRBJ2-7; CDR3: CASSDAGTEIPYEQYF
V: TRBV5-6; J: TRBJ1-2; CDR3: CASSLTEGYGYTF